These 11 T cell receptor beta chains were sequenced from one sample in a study of cytomegalovirus exposure and HLA in healthy donors. Sequencing used immunoSEQ multiplex PCR; TCRdb keeps in-frame clones, though not all of them. The table records 150,000 or so clones, approximately 92% of them present only once. Sequenced sample: PBMCs. The receptors shown here come from a woman between 18 and 30 years old in good health and CMV-seropositive.

This rearrangement joins TRBV7-9 to TRBJ2-3; TRBD2 aligns across 7 bases. The germline gives CDR1 SEHNR, CDR2 FQNEAQ (reference sequence). This CDR3 has 16 amino acids. V lost 1 base and J lost 1; bases outside the gene matches: 5. The CDR3 DNA reads as TGTGCCAGCAGCTTAGTGTTCAGCGGGGGCACAGATACGCAGTATTTT. Translated, it gives CASSLVFSGGTDTQYF.

The genes are TRBV5-1 and TRBJ1-1; D unclear. Looked up from germline, CDR1 is SGHRS and CDR2 is YFSETQ. The CDR3 is made up of 15 amino acids. Between the trimmed V and J ends, which lost 0 bases and 1 base, there was a span of 10 bases. The CDR3 DNA sequence: TGCGCCAGCAGCTTGGGCGGGAGCGGGAACACTGAAGCTTTCTTT. Amino acid sequence: CASSLGGSGNTEAFF.

V usage is TRBV6-5 and J usage is TRBJ2-1; 8 bases are a match to TRBD2. CDR1 is MNHEY and CDR2 is SVGAGI in the germline V gene. This CDR3 contains 13 residues. Germline trimming cut 5 bases from V and 11 bases from J; bases unmatched to any gene: 8. The CDR3 protein is CASSLQTGGQQFF. The CDR3 nucleotides read TGTGCCAGCAGTCTCCAAACGGGGGGGCAGCAGTTCTTC.

This chain joins TRBV2 and TRBJ2-4; 7 bases line up with TRBD2. The J segment lost 5 bases and the V segment lost 6 bases, leaving 10 bases of the junction unmatched. Per germline, CDR1 SNHLY and CDR2 FYNNEI. The CDR3 covers 15 residues. The CDR3 nucleotides read TGTGCCAGCAGCGTCCTCGGGGGAGGGGAAAACATTCAGTACTTC. Its translation is CASSVLGGGENIQYF.

The chain recombines TRBV19 with TRBJ1-2; D unclear. Between the trimmed V and J ends, which lost 3 bases and 4 bases, there was a span of 12 bases. The CDR3 has 14 residues. Looked up from germline, CDR1 is LNHDA and CDR2 is SQIVND (reference sequence). The CDR3: CASSMEGFSYGYTF. For the CDR3, the DNA is TGTGCCAGTAGTATGGAGGGTTTCAGCTATGGCTACACCTTC. The whole variable domain, remainder taken from reference TRBV19 and TRBJ1-2, is DGGITQSPKYLFRKEGQNVTLSCEQNLNHDAMYWYRQDPGQGLRLIYYSQIVNDFQKGDIAEGYSVSREKKESFPLTVTSAQKNPTAFYLCASSMEGFSYGYTFGSGTRLTVV.

There are a few counts of this clone. This chain uses TRBV7-2 with TRBJ1-6; D call uncertain. The germline CDR1 and CDR2 sequences are SGHTA and FQGNSA. Trimming removed 5 bases from V and 6 bases from J, with 5 bases in between. This CDR3 region has 12 residues. CDR3 region: CASSLLNSPLHF. The CDR3 DNA follows: TGTGCCAGCAGCCTCCTTAATTCACCCCTCCACTTT.

This rearrangement joins TRBV5-1 to TRBJ2-1; 8 bases are a match to TRBD2. The germline V gene has CDR1 SGHRS and CDR2 YFSETQ. V shed 6 bases, J shed 4 bases, and the junction held 6 bases outside the gene matches. This CDR3 region has 14 residues. The CDR3 DNA sequence: TGCGCCAGCACTCATCGGGGGGGATACAATGAGCAGTTCTTC. Its translation is CASTHRGGYNEQFF.

V usage is TRBV13 and J usage is TRBJ1-1; D may be TRBD1 (6 bases). Germline V gene lookup returns CDR1 PRHDT and CDR2 FYEKMQ (reference sequence). The CDR3 is 13 residues long. V was pared by 6 bases and J by 2 bases, with 10 bases between. The CDR3 nucleotides read TGTGCCAGCAGGTGGACAGTAAACACTGAAGCTTTCTTT. It specifies CASRWTVNTEAFF.

Here the CDR3 DNA reads TGTGCCATCAGTGAGTACCAGGGCAGTGAGCAGTTCTTC. It yields the protein CAISEYQGSEQFF. The chain combines TRBV10-3 with TRBJ2-1; tentative D call: TRBD1 (5 bases). V was cut by 1 base and J by 9 bases, with 10 bases left in between. From germline, CDR1 is ENHRY and CDR2 SYGVKD. The CDR3 covers 13 residues.

V is TRBV6-1 and J is TRBJ2-5, with D tentatively TRBD1 (6 bases). This CDR3 has 14 amino acids. V lost 6 bases, J lost 2 bases, and 13 bases lay in between. Germline values: CDR1 MNHNS, CDR2 SASEGT. CDR3 amino acids: CASSRGQKQETQYF. CDR3 nucleotide sequence: TGTGCCAGCAGCCGAGGACAGAAACAAGAGACCCAGTACTTC.

The V and J genes are TRBV7-9 and TRBJ1-5; 10 positions agree with TRBD1. CDR1 and CDR2 (germline): SEHNR, FQNEAQ (reference sequence). This CDR3 comprises 18 residues. V shed 2 bases, J shed 2 bases, and the junction held 9 bases outside the gene matches. CDR3 sequence reads: CASSLTGTGVGGNQPQHF. CDR3 sequence (DNA): TGTGCCAGCAGCTTAACCGGGACAGGGGTCGGGGGCAATCAGCCCCAGCATTTT. The full variable domain, its missing parts supplied by reference TRBV7-9 and TRBJ1-5, is DTGVSQNPRHKITKRGQNVTFRCDPISEHNRLYWYRQTLGQGPEFLTYFQNEAQLEKSRLLSDRFSAERPKGSFSTLEIQRTEQGDSAMYLCASSLTGTGVGGNQPQHFGDGTRLSIL.